Listed below are T cell receptor beta chains from one sample, sequenced in a study of T cell responses to AZD1222 COVID-19 vaccine. Data came from immunoSEQ multiplex PCR; TCRdb stores just in-frame clones and leaves some out. The sample lists 90,000 to 150,000 clones; roughly 84% were seen once. Sequences were derived from peripheral blood, sampled on day 0 of AZD1222 vaccination. These receptors were obtained from an adult in good health. The CDR3 runs from the conserved cysteine through the conserved F or W. D genes are given only for firm matches. Only part of the rows carry a size: once, few, many, or a class if the clone is expanded.

D gene: .
V gene: TRBV2
clone size: .
J gene: TRBJ1-2
CDR3 protein: CASSELLRSAGYTF
CDR3 DNA: TGTGCCAGCAGTGAATTATTGAGGAGTGCGGGCTACACCTTC

D gene: .
V gene: TRBV4-1
clone size: .
J gene: TRBJ1-4
CDR3 protein: CASSPQWQGGEKLFF
CDR3 DNA: TGCGCCAGCAGCCCCCAATGGCAGGGTGGAGAAAAACTGTTTTTT

D gene: TRBD1
V gene: TRBV9
clone size: .
J gene: TRBJ2-7
CDR3 protein: CASSRGQGLEEQYF
CDR3 DNA: TGTGCCAGCAGTAGGGGACAGGGTCTGGAGGAGCAGTACTTC

D gene: TRBD1
V gene: TRBV19
clone size: .
J gene: TRBJ1-1
CDR3 protein: CASSILGTGLNTEAFF
CDR3 DNA: TGTGCCAGTAGTATCCTAGGGACAGGGCTGAACACTGAAGCTTTCTTT

D gene: .
V gene: TRBV5-4
clone size: .
J gene: TRBJ2-7
CDR3 protein: CASSSGRVSYEQYF
CDR3 DNA: TGTGCCAGCAGCTCCGGCCGGGTCTCCTACGAGCAGTACTTC

D gene: .
V gene: TRBV7-2
clone size: .
J gene: TRBJ2-1
CDR3 protein: CASSLNRETYNEQFF
CDR3 DNA: TGTGCCAGCAGCTTAAACAGAGAGACCTACAATGAGCAGTTCTTC

D gene: .
V gene: TRBV28
clone size: .
J gene: TRBJ1-2
CDR3 protein: CASSGQSYGYTF
CDR3 DNA: TGTGCCAGCAGTGGACAGTCTTATGGCTACACCTTC

D gene: .
V gene: TRBV6-2/TRBV6-3
clone size: .
J gene: TRBJ1-5
CDR3 protein: CASSRDTSNQPQHF
CDR3 DNA: TGTGCCAGCAGCCGGGACACTAGCAATCAGCCCCAGCATTTT

D gene: .
V gene: TRBV5-6
clone size: .
J gene: TRBJ1-1
CDR3 protein: CASSWTGGLRTEAFF
CDR3 DNA: TGTGCCAGCAGCTGGACCGGGGGCTTAAGGACTGAAGCTTTCTTT

D gene: .
V gene: TRBV18
clone size: .
J gene: TRBJ2-7
CDR3 protein: CASSPSGQVSYEQYF
CDR3 DNA: TGTGCCAGCTCACCTTCGGGACAAGTCTCCTACGAGCAGTACTTC

D gene: TRBD2
V gene: TRBV5-6
clone size: .
J gene: TRBJ2-7
CDR3 protein: CASRAGLAGGRQYF
CDR3 DNA: TGTGCCAGCAGAGCGGGACTAGCGGGAGGGCGGCAGTACTTC

D gene: .
V gene: TRBV5-1
clone size: few
J gene: TRBJ1-6
CDR3 protein: CASTDNNSPLHF
CDR3 DNA: TGCGCCAGCACCGACAATAATTCACCCCTCCACTTT

D gene: TRBD2
V gene: TRBV5-1
clone size: .
J gene: TRBJ2-1
CDR3 protein: CASSPGTSGDNEQFF
CDR3 DNA: TGCGCCAGCAGCCCCGGGACTAGCGGGGACAATGAGCAGTTCTTC

D gene: .
V gene: TRBV5-4
clone size: .
J gene: TRBJ1-2
CDR3 protein: CASSLGGRDYGYTF
CDR3 DNA: TGTGCCAGCAGCCTAGGGGGAAGGGACTATGGCTACACCTTC

D gene: .
V gene: TRBV28
clone size: .
J gene: TRBJ1-3
CDR3 protein: CASSLWGYGPGNTIYF
CDR3 DNA: TGTGCCAGCAGTTTATGGGGTTACGGTCCCGGAAACACCATATATTTT

D gene: TRBD2
V gene: TRBV7-9
clone size: .
J gene: TRBJ2-7
CDR3 protein: CASSLPSGGEQYF
CDR3 DNA: TGTGCCAGCAGCTTACCTAGCGGTGGCGAGCAGTACTTC

D gene: .
V gene: TRBV5-1
clone size: .
J gene: TRBJ1-1
CDR3 protein: CASSLRQGRMAFF
CDR3 DNA: TGCGCCAGCAGCTTGAGGCAGGGGAGGATGGCTTTCTTT

D gene: .
V gene: TRBV29-1
clone size: .
J gene: TRBJ1-2
CDR3 protein: CSVRWAGGDGYTF
CDR3 DNA: TGCAGCGTAAGATGGGCCGGAGGGGATGGCTACACCTTC

D gene: TRBD1
V gene: TRBV5-4
clone size: .
J gene: TRBJ1-3
CDR3 protein: CASSPTRRGHGNTIYF
CDR3 DNA: TGTGCCAGCAGCCCCACCCGGAGGGGGCATGGAAACACCATATATTTT

D gene: .
V gene: TRBV5-6
clone size: .
J gene: TRBJ2-7
CDR3 protein: CASSPLTRLLDEQYF
CDR3 DNA: TGTGCCAGCAGCCCTCTCACTAGACTCCTGGACGAGCAGTACTTC

D gene: TRBD1
V gene: TRBV10-2
clone size: .
J gene: TRBJ1-1
CDR3 protein: CASRRTGGGSNTEAFF
CDR3 DNA: TGCGCCAGCAGGAGGACAGGGGGCGGTTCGAACACTGAAGCTTTCTTT

D gene: TRBD2
V gene: TRBV13
clone size: .
J gene: TRBJ2-3
CDR3 protein: CASSYGGTSGTDTQYF
CDR3 DNA: TGTGCCAGCAGCTATGGCGGGACTAGCGGGACAGATACGCAGTATTTT

D gene: .
V gene: TRBV28
clone size: .
J gene: TRBJ2-2
CDR3 protein: CASSFRQNTGELFF
CDR3 DNA: TGTGCCAGCAGTTTCCGACAGAACACCGGGGAGCTGTTTTTT

D gene: .
V gene: TRBV6-5
clone size: .
J gene: TRBJ2-1
CDR3 protein: CASRGEAYNEQFF
CDR3 DNA: TGTGCCAGCCGCGGGGAAGCCTACAATGAGCAGTTCTTC

D gene: .
V gene: TRBV27
clone size: once
J gene: TRBJ2-7
CDR3 protein: CASSPGLGMSEQYF
CDR3 DNA: TGTGCCAGCAGTCCTGGGTTGGGGATGAGCGAGCAGTACTTC

D gene: TRBD1
V gene: TRBV2
clone size: once
J gene: TRBJ2-5
CDR3 protein: CASSWDREKTQYF
CDR3 DNA: TGTGCCAGCAGTTGGGACAGGGAAAAGACCCAGTACTTC

D gene: .
V gene: TRBV27
clone size: .
J gene: TRBJ1-1
CDR3 protein: CASSFTEGVAFF
CDR3 DNA: TGTGCCAGCAGTTTTACCGAGGGTGTAGCTTTCTTT

D gene: .
V gene: TRBV28
clone size: .
J gene: TRBJ2-1
CDR3 protein: CASSRQARYNEQFF
CDR3 DNA: TGTGCCAGCAGTAGACAGGCCAGATACAATGAGCAGTTCTTC

D gene: .
V gene: TRBV12-5
clone size: few
J gene: TRBJ1-3
CDR3 protein: CASGLTTGTSGNTIYF
CDR3 DNA: TGTGCTAGTGGTTTGACCACAGGGACCTCTGGAAACACCATATATTTT

D gene: .
V gene: TRBV7-8
clone size: .
J gene: TRBJ2-1
CDR3 protein: CASSLAGPKNNEQFF
CDR3 DNA: TGTGCCAGCAGCTTAGCGGGACCCAAAAACAATGAGCAGTTCTTC

D gene: .
V gene: TRBV4-3
clone size: .
J gene: TRBJ1-2
CDR3 protein: CASSQDGGEAGYTF
CDR3 DNA: TGCGCCAGCAGCCAAGATGGGGGGGAGGCTGGCTACACCTTC

D gene: .
V gene: TRBV7-2
clone size: once
J gene: TRBJ2-7
CDR3 protein: CASSSYLADSYEQYF
CDR3 DNA: TGTGCCAGCAGCTCGTACTTAGCGGACTCCTACGAGCAGTACTTC

D gene: .
V gene: TRBV6-1
clone size: .
J gene: TRBJ2-3
CDR3 protein: CASSDRGWLADTQYF
CDR3 DNA: TGTGCCAGCAGTGACAGGGGTTGGTTGGCAGATACGCAGTATTTT

D gene: TRBD2
V gene: TRBV3-1/TRBV3-2
clone size: .
J gene: TRBJ2-3
CDR3 protein: CASSPKLEVLAGSDTQYF
CDR3 DNA: TGTGCCAGCAGCCCAAAATTGGAGGTACTAGCGGGATCAGATACGCAGTATTTT

D gene: .
V gene: TRBV18
clone size: .
J gene: TRBJ1-5
CDR3 protein: CASSAGQLSNQPQHF
CDR3 DNA: TGTGCCAGCTCAGCAGGACAGTTAAGCAATCAGCCCCAGCATTTT

D gene: TRBD1
V gene: TRBV5-1
clone size: .
J gene: TRBJ2-3
CDR3 protein: CASRAFQGADTQYF
CDR3 DNA: TGCGCCAGCCGGGCCTTTCAGGGGGCAGATACGCAGTATTTT

D gene: .
V gene: TRBV11-3
clone size: once
J gene: TRBJ2-2
CDR3 protein: CASSLWEGVTGELFF
CDR3 DNA: TGTGCCAGCAGCTTATGGGAAGGGGTCACCGGGGAGCTGTTTTTT

D gene: TRBD1
V gene: TRBV19
clone size: .
J gene: TRBJ1-2
CDR3 protein: CASSGTGYGYTF
CDR3 DNA: TGTGCCAGTTCAGGGACAGGGTATGGCTACACCTTC

D gene: .
V gene: TRBV4-2
clone size: .
J gene: TRBJ1-3
CDR3 protein: CASSPKGGASGNTIYF
CDR3 DNA: TGTGCCAGCAGCCCTAAGGGGGGGGCCTCTGGAAACACCATATATTTT

D gene: TRBD1
V gene: TRBV6-5
clone size: .
J gene: TRBJ1-6
CDR3 protein: CASSTDRNSPLHF
CDR3 DNA: TGTGCCAGCAGTACGGACAGGAATTCACCCCTCCACTTT

D gene: .
V gene: TRBV21-1
clone size: .
J gene: TRBJ2-7
CDR3 protein: CASSKYNTPAYEQYF
CDR3 DNA: TGTGCCAGCAGCAAGTACAATACACCCGCTTACGAGCAGTACTTC

D gene: .
V gene: TRBV19
clone size: .
J gene: TRBJ1-1
CDR3 protein: CASSLNRYTEAFF
CDR3 DNA: TGTGCCAGTAGTCTCAACCGGTACACTGAAGCTTTCTTT

D gene: .
V gene: TRBV7-9
clone size: .
J gene: TRBJ1-2
CDR3 protein: CASSSQGRQNLGYTF
CDR3 DNA: TGTGCCAGCAGCTCCCAAGGTCGCCAAAACCTTGGCTACACCTTC

D gene: .
V gene: TRBV27
clone size: .
J gene: TRBJ2-1
CDR3 protein: CASRNSPGRPDNEQFF
CDR3 DNA: TGTGCCAGCAGGAATTCTCCGGGACGGCCGGATAATGAGCAGTTCTTC

D gene: .
V gene: TRBV12-3/TRBV12-4
clone size: .
J gene: TRBJ1-1
CDR3 protein: CASSFDTEAFF
CDR3 DNA: TGTGCCAGCAGTTTTGACACTGAAGCTTTCTTT

D gene: .
V gene: TRBV11-2
clone size: .
J gene: TRBJ2-6
CDR3 protein: CASSLFASGANVLTF
CDR3 DNA: TGTGCCAGCAGCTTATTCGCCTCTGGGGCCAACGTCCTGACTTTC

D gene: .
V gene: TRBV6-5
clone size: .
J gene: TRBJ2-5
CDR3 protein: CASSSDRAPVSPQYF
CDR3 DNA: TGTGCCAGCAGTTCCGACCGGGCCCCAGTTAGTCCCCAGTACTTC

D gene: .
V gene: TRBV6-5
clone size: .
J gene: TRBJ1-1
CDR3 protein: CASSYAMNTEAFF
CDR3 DNA: TGTGCCAGCAGTTACGCTATGAACACTGAAGCTTTCTTT

D gene: TRBD1
V gene: TRBV7-8
clone size: .
J gene: TRBJ2-2
CDR3 protein: CASSLATGGIGELFF
CDR3 DNA: TGTGCCAGCAGCTTAGCGACAGGGGGCATCGGGGAGCTGTTTTTT